Below, 9 T cell receptor beta chains from the same sample are listed, as sequenced in a study of T-cell reconstitution after alpha-beta-depleted transplantation in children. Molecular barcoding with unique molecular identifiers was used for the TCRbeta library. TCRdb reanalysed the PCR reads using MiXCR and keeps one entry per CDR3 protein. The sample holds 500,000 to 650,000 distinct CDR3 sequences, approximately 10% seen once. Sequenced here: PBMCs, mostly from graft donor cells, sampled 180 days after TCRalphabeta/CD19-depleted stem cell transplant. These receptors all stem from a female patient between 2 and 15 years old who had a stem cell transplant for aplastic anemia, so the T cells may come from the graft donor.

This clonotype was detected only a few times. The genes are TRBV20-1 and TRBJ2-7; D gene unclear. V shed 0 bases and J shed 9 bases, with 21 bases lying between them. The CDR3 totals 15 residues. CDR1 and CDR2 (germline): DFQATT, SNEGSKA (reference sequence). This CDR3 is CSARDPLFHLTRQYF. CDR3 nucleotide sequence: TGCAGTGCTAGAGACCCTTTATTTCACCTTACGAGGCAGTACTTC.

A note on this clonotype: This may stem from a read error, because a much larger clone lies one nucleotide away. V and J are TRBV25-1 and TRBJ2-1; D is unclear. The CDR3 sequence is 14 residues long. Trimming removed 5 bases from V and 8 bases from J, with 16 bases in between. Germline CDR1 and CDR2: MGHDK and SYGVNS. The CDR3 sequence is CASSNSARYDEQFF. CDR3 DNA sequence: TGTGCCAGCAGTAACAGTGCACGGTACGATGAGCAGTTCTTC. The variable domain in full, completed from reference TRBV25-1 and TRBJ2-1, reads EADIYQTPRYLVIGTGKKITLECSQTMGHDKMYWYQQDPGMELHLIHYSYGVNSTEKGDLSSESTVSRIRTEHFPLTLESARPSHTSQYLCASSNSARYDEQFFGPGTRLTVL.

This clonotype was seen a handful of times. This chain joins TRBV4-3 and TRBJ1-5; 7 bases fit TRBD1. Germline CDR1 reads LGHNA; CDR2 reads YSLEER. V lost 1 base and J lost 7; bases outside the gene matches: 7. The CDR3 covers 15 residues. The CDR3 nucleotides read TGCGCCAGCAGCCAAGGCACAGGGGTCGGACAGCCCCAGCATTTT. It is translated as CASSQGTGVGQPQHF.

This clonotype was seen only a few times. The chain uses TRBV18 and TRBJ2-1; D is unclear. The CDR3 is 12 amino acids. The V gene's germline CDR1 is KGHSH and CDR2 LQKENI. Trimming removed 5 bases at V and 9 bases at J, with 11 bases between. DNA for the CDR3: TGTGCCAGCTCAGCGGCCGTGGGTGAGCAGTTCTTC. It codes for CASSAAVGEQFF.

The genes are TRBV2 and TRBJ2-3; D unresolved. Germline V lookup: CDR1 SNHLY, CDR2 FYNNEI. The CDR3 has 10 amino acids. V gave up 7 bases and J gave up 4 bases, with 3 bases separating them. This CDR3 is CASIPDTQYF. Here the CDR3 DNA reads TGTGCCAGCATCCCAGATACGCAGTATTTT. Full variable domain (remainder filled in from reference TRBV2 and TRBJ2-3): EPEVTQTPSHQVTQMGQEVILRCVPISNHLYFYWYRQILGQKVEFLVSFYNNEISEKSEIFDDQFSVERPDGSNFTLKIRSTKLEDSAMYFCASIPDTQYFGPGTRLTVL.

The table lists this clonotype with a few counts. The chain employs TRBV11-2 and TRBJ2-7; the match to TRBD1 covers 9 bases. With V trimmed by 5 bases and J by 6 bases, 11 bases remained unmatched. There are 15 residues in the CDR3. Germline V gene data show CDR1 as SGHAT and CDR2 as FQNNGV. The CDR3 sequence is CASSHAGTGSAEQYF. CDR3 nucleotide sequence: TGTGCCAGCAGCCACGCCGGGACAGGGTCCGCCGAGCAGTACTTC.

This clonotype was picked up a small number of times. The chain recombines TRBV12-3 or TRBV12-4 with TRBJ2-7, with D perhaps matching TRBD1 (5 bases). V was trimmed by 3 bases and J by 2 bases, leaving 11 bases between them. The CDR3 sequence is 14 residues long. Here the CDR3 DNA reads TGTGCCAGCAGTTTTGGGCAGGGCCCCTACGAGCAGTACGTC. This sequence encodes CASSFGQGPYEQYV.

The rearrangement links TRBV13 to TRBJ2-1; TRBD1 might be the D (5 bases). V was shortened by 5 bases and J by 8 bases, with 16 bases between the two germline ends. CDR1 and CDR2 (germline): PRHDT, FYEKMQ (reference sequence). The CDR3 extends over 14 amino acids. As DNA, the CDR3 is TGTGCCAGCAGCGTTTACCCGCAGGGCCATGAGCAGTTCTTC. This gives the protein CASSVYPQGHEQFF.

This clonotype was picked up a small number of times. The chain joins TRBV29-1 to TRBJ1-1; 7 bases are a match to TRBD1. With 2 bases clipped from V and 5 bases from J, the junction kept 5 bases outside the gene matches. The V gene's germline CDR1 is SQVTM and CDR2 ANQGSEA. This CDR3 is built from 13 residues. The CDR3 here is CSVETDRETEAFF. CDR3 bases: TGCAGCGTTGAAACAGACAGGGAGACTGAAGCTTTCTTT.